Below are 18 T cell receptor beta chains sequenced from a single sample in a study of CD8 T cells in Susac syndrome. Random hexamers were used to reverse transcribe an amount of about 0.45 to 1 ug RNA. TCRdb fed the immunoSEQ multiplex PCR reads into MiXCR, producing one record per CDR3 protein. The data contain under 200,000 distinct CDR3 sequences, roughly nine tenths of them singletons. Material: CD4+ T cells from PBMCs. These receptors came from a human donor with Susac syndrome.

This chain links TRBV20-1 with TRBJ1-2; 7 positions agree with TRBD1. The V gene's germline CDR1 is DFQATT and CDR2 SNEGSKA (reference sequence). Trimming removed 4 bases from V and 3 bases from J; junction bases left unmatched: 8. This CDR3 is 14 amino acids long. CDR3 DNA sequence: TGCAGTGCTAACCCCCGCGACAGGGACTATGGCTACACCTTC. Amino acid sequence: CSANPRDRDYGYTF.

The chain has TRBV4-2 and TRBJ1-3; 7 bases fit TRBD1. The germline CDR1 and CDR2 sequences are LGHNA and YNFKEQ. V dropped 1 base and J dropped 2; count of bases not matched to a gene: 5. CDR3 length equals 16 residues. CDR3 region: CASSQGTDRAGNTIYF. CDR3 DNA: TGTGCCAGCAGCCAAGGTACAGACAGGGCTGGAAACACCATATATTTT.

The V gene is TRBV5-1, the J gene TRBJ2-1, with TRBD2 matching 10 bases. V gave up 1 base and J gave up 5 bases; unmatched junction bases: 15. In germline, CDR1 is SGHRS, CDR2 YFSETQ. The CDR3 runs to 19 residues. CDR3 in DNA: TGCGCCAGCAGCTTGAACCTAGCGGGAGTAACTAGAAGCGACAATGAGCAGTTCTTC. It encodes CASSLNLAGVTRSDNEQFF.

V is TRBV6-1 and J is TRBJ2-6; D is unresolved. Trimming removed 0 bases at V and 0 bases at J, with 6 bases between. Per the germline V gene, CDR1 is MNHNS and CDR2 is SASEGT. CDR3 length: 16 residues. CDR3 bases: TGTGCCAGCAGTGAAGCTGGGTTCTCTGGGGCCAACGTCCTGACTTTC. It codes for CASSEAGFSGANVLTF.

J is TRBJ1-4 and V is TRBV9; tentative D call: TRBD1 (5 bases). The CDR3 covers 15 residues. Between the trimmed V and J ends, which lost 3 bases and 12 bases, there was a span of 21 bases. Germline values: CDR1 SGDLS, CDR2 YYNGEE. The CDR3 sequence is CASSARDGSFEQLFF. The CDR3 region has the DNA TGTGCCAGCAGCGCTAGGGACGGATCTTTTGAGCAACTGTTTTTT.

The V call is TRBV25-1, the J call TRBJ2-7; 10 bases align to TRBD2. The CDR3 runs 14 residues. CDR1 MGHDK and CDR2 SYGVNS come from the germline V gene. The ends lost 6 bases at V and 6 bases at J; junction bases unmatched: 8. CDR3 protein: CASSLAGAGGEQYF. CDR3 nucleotides: TGTGCCAGCAGCCTAGCGGGGGCGGGGGGCGAGCAGTACTTC.

CDR3 amino acids: CASSSDRSSGANVLTF. In DNA, the CDR3 is TGTGCCAGCAGCTCGGACCGCAGCTCTGGGGCCAACGTCCTGACTTTC. This rearrangement joins TRBV9 to TRBJ2-6; no clear D. Trimming left V 4 bases short and J 0 bases short, with 11 bases between. The CDR3 spans 16 residues. Germline values: CDR1 SGDLS, CDR2 YYNGEE.

The chain couples TRBV11-2 to TRBJ2-5; 7 bases are shared with TRBD1. The length of the CDR3 is 13 residues. Germline CDR1 and CDR2: SGHAT and FQNNGV. Trimming at V came to 5 bases and at J to 4 bases, leaving 4 bases not matched to a gene. CDR3 region: CASSPHRGETQYF. CDR3 in DNA: TGTGCCAGCAGCCCGCACAGGGGAGAGACCCAGTACTTC.

The rearrangement uses TRBV20-1 and TRBJ1-2, with no clear D. This CDR3 spans 14 amino acids. Germline assignment: CDR1 DFQATT and CDR2 SNEGSKA (reference sequence). V gave up 0 bases and J gave up 7 bases, with 15 bases separating them. The CDR3 DNA reads as TGCAGTGCTAGAGATGTAGGCGCAGCAGGTGGCTACACCTTC. It is translated as CSARDVGAAGGYTF.

V is TRBV12-3 or TRBV12-4 and J is TRBJ2-2; 11 nucleotides match TRBD2. The CDR3 extends over 15 amino acids. The junction had 7 bases not matched to a gene; V was cut back by 5 bases and J by 8 bases. CDR3 DNA: TGTGCCAGCAGTACGAGACTAGCGGGAATAGGGGAGCTGTTTTTT. It encodes CASSTRLAGIGELFF.

In nucleotides, the CDR3 is TGCAGTGCTAGAGATGACGGGCCAAGCACTGAAGCTTTCTTT. As protein: CSARDDGPSTEAFF. The J gene is TRBJ1-1, the V gene TRBV20-1; D is unresolved. V was shortened by 0 bases and J by 4 bases, with 12 bases between the two germline ends. This CDR3 is 14 amino acids long. Germline V gene sequence: CDR1 DFQATT, CDR2 SNEGSKA (reference sequence).

V usage is TRBV14 and J usage is TRBJ1-1; D gene unclear. This CDR3 spans 15 amino acids. The germline CDR1 and CDR2 sequences are SGHDN and FVKESK. Trimming pared 4 bases from V and 4 bases from J, leaving 16 bases between. CDR3 sequence reads: CASSRLRLSGTEAFF. The CDR3 nucleotides are TGTGCCAGCAGCCGACTACGCCTTTCGGGCACTGAAGCTTTCTTT.

The rearrangement uses TRBV3-1 and TRBJ2-3; TRBD2 aligns across 9 bases. V trimming: 1 base; J trimming: 1 base; junction bases outside the gene matches: 0. The CDR3 is 15 residues long. Germline CDR1 and CDR2: LGHDT and YNNKEL (reference sequence). In DNA, the CDR3 is TGTGCCAGCAGCCAAGGACTAGCGGGCACAGATACGCAGTATTTT. As protein: CASSQGLAGTDTQYF.

The gene calls are TRBV2 and TRBJ1-1; D is uncertain. V was shortened by 8 bases and J by 1 base, with 11 bases between the two germline ends. The CDR3 is 13 amino acids. CDR1 SNHLY and CDR2 FYNNEI come from the germline V gene. In DNA form, the CDR3 reads TGTGCCAGCGGTATCCCCCCGAACACTGAAGCTTTCTTT. Its protein is CASGIPPNTEAFF.

V gene TRBV25-1 combines with J gene TRBJ1-2; D remains ambiguous. The CDR3 extends over 11 amino acids. Trimming pared 10 bases from V and 4 bases from J, leaving 10 bases between. Germline V gene lookup returns CDR1 MGHDK and CDR2 SYGVNS. This CDR3 reads CATQTAYGYTF. In nucleotides, the CDR3 is TGTGCCACCCAAACAGCCTATGGCTACACCTTC.

The chain recombines TRBV4-1 with TRBJ2-1, with 7 bases aligning to TRBD2. This CDR3 spans 15 amino acids. Per the germline V gene, CDR1 is MGHRA and CDR2 is YSYEKL. Germline trimming cut 4 bases from V and 6 bases from J; bases unmatched to any gene: 9. CDR3 in amino acids: CASSRAGSWFNEQFF. The CDR3 nucleotides are TGCGCCAGCAGCCGAGCGGGGTCGTGGTTCAATGAGCAGTTCTTC.

The rearrangement uses TRBV5-1 and TRBJ2-3; tentatively, D is TRBD1 or TRBD2 (6 bases each). Trimming took 7 bases from V and 2 from J, leaving 11 bases between them. The CDR3 is 13 residues long. Germline lookup yields CDR1 SGHRS and CDR2 YFSETQ. The CDR3: CASGGLLTDTQYF. Here the CDR3 DNA reads TGCGCCAGCGGGGGGCTTCTCACAGATACGCAGTATTTT.

This rearrangement joins TRBV12-3 or TRBV12-4 to TRBJ2-7; 13 bases are shared with TRBD2. The V and J ends lost 3 bases and 5 bases, in that order; junction bases with no gene match: 7. This CDR3 has 16 residues. For the CDR3, the DNA is TGTGCCAGCAGTTTCACCTGGACTAGCGGGAGTCACGAGCAGTACTTC. The encoded protein is CASSFTWTSGSHEQYF.